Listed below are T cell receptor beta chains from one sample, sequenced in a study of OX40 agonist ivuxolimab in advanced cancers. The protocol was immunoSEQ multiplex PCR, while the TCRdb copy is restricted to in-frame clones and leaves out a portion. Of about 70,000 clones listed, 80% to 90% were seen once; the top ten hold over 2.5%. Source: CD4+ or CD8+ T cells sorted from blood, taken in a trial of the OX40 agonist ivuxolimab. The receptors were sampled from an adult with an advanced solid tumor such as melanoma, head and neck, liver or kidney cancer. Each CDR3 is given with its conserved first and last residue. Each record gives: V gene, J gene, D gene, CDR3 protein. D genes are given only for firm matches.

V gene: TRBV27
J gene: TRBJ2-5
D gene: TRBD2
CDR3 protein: CASSPTSGGRETQYF

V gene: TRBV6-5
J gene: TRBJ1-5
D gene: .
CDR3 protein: CASSFGGSQPQHF

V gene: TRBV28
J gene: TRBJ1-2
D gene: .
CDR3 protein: CASSSPGGYYGYTF

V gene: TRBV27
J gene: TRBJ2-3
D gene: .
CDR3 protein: CASSRGQGSIGVNTQYF

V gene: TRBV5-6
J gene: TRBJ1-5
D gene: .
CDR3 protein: CASSLTKTGIDNQPQHF

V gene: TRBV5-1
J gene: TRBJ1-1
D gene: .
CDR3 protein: CASRGEGTAEAFF

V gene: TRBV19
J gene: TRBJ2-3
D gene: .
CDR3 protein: CASSTSNTDTQYF

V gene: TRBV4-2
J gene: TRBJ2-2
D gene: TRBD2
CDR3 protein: CASSQGLAGASLGELFF

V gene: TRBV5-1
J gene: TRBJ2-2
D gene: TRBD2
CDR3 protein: CASSLREDYTGELFF

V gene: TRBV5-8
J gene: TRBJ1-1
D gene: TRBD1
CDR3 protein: CASSFTGDGNTEAFF

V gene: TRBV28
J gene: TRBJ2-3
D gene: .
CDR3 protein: CASSARQGGTDTQYF

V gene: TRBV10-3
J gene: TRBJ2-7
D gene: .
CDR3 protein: CAIRDGPRGEQYF

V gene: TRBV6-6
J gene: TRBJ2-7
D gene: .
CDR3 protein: CASSYTGYNEQYF

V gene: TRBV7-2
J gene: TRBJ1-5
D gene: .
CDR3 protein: CASSVRGNQPQHF

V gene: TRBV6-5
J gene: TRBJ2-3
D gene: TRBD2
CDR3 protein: CASSSGGNTDTQYF

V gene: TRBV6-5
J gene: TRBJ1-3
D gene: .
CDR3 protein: CASSYSMAYSGNTIYF

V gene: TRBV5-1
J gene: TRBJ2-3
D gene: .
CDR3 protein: CASSLDGSTDTQYF

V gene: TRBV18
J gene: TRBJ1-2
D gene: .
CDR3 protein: CASSPYAGTGSPYGYTF

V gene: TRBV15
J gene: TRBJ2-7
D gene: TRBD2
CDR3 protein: CATSRDRLAGGLTYEQYF

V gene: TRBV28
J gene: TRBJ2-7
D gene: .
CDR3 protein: CASSLVESYYEQYF

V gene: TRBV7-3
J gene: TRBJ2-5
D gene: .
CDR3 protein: CASSLGDPGSETQYF

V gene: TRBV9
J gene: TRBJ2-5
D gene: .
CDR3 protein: CASSPRQGREETQYF

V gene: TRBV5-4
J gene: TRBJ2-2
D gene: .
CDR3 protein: CASSLFGGWDTGELFF

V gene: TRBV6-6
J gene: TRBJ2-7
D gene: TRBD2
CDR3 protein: CASSLDGLAWEQYF

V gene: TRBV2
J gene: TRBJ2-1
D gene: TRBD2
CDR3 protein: CASSPAGGLLRQFF

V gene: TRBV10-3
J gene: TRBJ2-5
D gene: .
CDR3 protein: CAISNPPRGETQYF

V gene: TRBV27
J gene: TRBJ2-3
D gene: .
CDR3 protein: CASSSPLRGGSTDTQYF

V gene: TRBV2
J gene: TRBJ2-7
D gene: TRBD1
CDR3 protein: CASTGQGSYYEQYF

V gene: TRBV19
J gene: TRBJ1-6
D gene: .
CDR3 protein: CASTGTNHNSPLHF

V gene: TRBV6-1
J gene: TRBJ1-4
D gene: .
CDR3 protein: CASSGYQLNEKLFF

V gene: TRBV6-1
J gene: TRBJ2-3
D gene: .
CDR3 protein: CASSEVPADTQYF

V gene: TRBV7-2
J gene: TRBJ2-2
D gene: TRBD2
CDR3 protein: CASSFRRGGSTGELFF

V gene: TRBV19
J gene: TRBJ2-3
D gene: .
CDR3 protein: CASSSPERGTDTQYF

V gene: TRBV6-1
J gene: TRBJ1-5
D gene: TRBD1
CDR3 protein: CASNLGQGRQPQHF

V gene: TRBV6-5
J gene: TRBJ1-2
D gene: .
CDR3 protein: CASRSGANYGYTF

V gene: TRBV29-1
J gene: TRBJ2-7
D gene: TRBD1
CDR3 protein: CSINTGGAGEQYF

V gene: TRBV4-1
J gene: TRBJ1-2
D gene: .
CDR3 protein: CASSQGETNYGYTF

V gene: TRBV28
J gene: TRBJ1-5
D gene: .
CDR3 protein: CASSPGTSGRYQPQHF

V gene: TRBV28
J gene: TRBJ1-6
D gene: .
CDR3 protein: CASSPRTVSPLHF

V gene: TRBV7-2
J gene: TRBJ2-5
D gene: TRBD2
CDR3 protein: CASSLDLAGGGETQYF

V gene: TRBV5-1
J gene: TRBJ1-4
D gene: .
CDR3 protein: CASSLGVSLGGINEKLFF

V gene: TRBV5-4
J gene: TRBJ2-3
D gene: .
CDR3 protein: CASSLLAFTDTQYF

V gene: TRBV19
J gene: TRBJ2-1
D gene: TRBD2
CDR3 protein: CASSGGVAGEQFF

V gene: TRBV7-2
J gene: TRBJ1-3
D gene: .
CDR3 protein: CASSYTGGSGNTIYF

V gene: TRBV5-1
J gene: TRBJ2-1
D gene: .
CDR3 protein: CASPAFSRGFF

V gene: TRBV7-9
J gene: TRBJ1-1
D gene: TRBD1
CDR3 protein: CASSYQGVGTEAFF

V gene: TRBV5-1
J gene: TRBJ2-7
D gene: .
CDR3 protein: CASSLEQSKSYEQYF

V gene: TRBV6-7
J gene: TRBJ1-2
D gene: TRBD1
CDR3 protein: CASRPGTAFRFGYTF

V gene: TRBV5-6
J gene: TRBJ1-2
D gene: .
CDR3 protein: CASSLVGRNYGYTF